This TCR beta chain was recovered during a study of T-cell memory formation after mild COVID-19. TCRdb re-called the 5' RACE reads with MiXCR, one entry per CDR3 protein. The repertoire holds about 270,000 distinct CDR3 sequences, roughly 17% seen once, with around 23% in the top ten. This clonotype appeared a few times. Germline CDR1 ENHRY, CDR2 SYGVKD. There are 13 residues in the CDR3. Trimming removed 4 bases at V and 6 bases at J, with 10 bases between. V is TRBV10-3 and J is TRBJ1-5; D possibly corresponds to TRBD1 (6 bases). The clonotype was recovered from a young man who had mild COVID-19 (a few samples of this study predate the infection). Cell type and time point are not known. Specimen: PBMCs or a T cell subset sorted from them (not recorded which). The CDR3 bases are TGTGCCATCAGTGGGGGGCGCGGTCAGCCCCAGCATTTT. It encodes CAISGGRGQPQHF.